The sequence of this T cell receptor beta chain was determined in a study of blood T cell repertoires in COVID-19. As for the study in general: Italy, Spain and the United States were the sources of the convalescent and acute COVID-19 samples. T cells, B-cell-depleted T cells, or PBMCs provided the cDNA or gDNA that served as material.

Per germline, CDR1 ENHRY and CDR2 SYGVKD. The trim removed 5 bases at V and 5 bases at J, leaving 6 bases unmatched. This CDR3 region has 16 residues. Authors' analysis steps: Nucleated cell counts were estimated from reference gene primer amplification. Sequenced by immunoSEQ multiplex PCR; TCRdb stores in-frame clones only, minus some. V, J and clone size are taken as reported in that table, and D and trimming were inferred from the DNA itself. This table holds tens of thousands of clones, roughly 87% found once. The TCR was taken from an older man in a cohort sampled during active COVID-19. Sequencing used peripheral blood. The chain links TRBV10-3 to TRBJ2-3, with 14 positions matching TRBD2. This CDR3 is CAISFLGLAGEDTQYF. The CDR3 DNA is TGTGCCATCAGTTTCCTGGGACTAGCGGGAGAAGATACGCAGTATTTT.